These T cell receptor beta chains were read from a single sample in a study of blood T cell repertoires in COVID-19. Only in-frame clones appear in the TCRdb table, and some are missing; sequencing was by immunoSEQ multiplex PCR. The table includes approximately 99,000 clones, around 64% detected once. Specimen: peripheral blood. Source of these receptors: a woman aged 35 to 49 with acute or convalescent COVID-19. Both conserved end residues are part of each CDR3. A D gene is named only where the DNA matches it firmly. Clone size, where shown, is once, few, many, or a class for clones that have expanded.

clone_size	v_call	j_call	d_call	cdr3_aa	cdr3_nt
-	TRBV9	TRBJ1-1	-	CASSVVTGFTEAFF	TGTGCCAGCAGCGTCGTGACAGGCTTCACTGAAGCTTTCTTT
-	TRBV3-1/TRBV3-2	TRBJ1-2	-	CASSQQRGRINGYTF	TGTGCCAGCAGCCAACAAAGGGGAAGGATCAATGGCTACACCTTC
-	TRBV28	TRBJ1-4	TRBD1	CASSSLPGTGGEKLFF	TGTGCCAGCAGTTCGCTCCCGGGGACAGGGGGTGAAAAACTGTTTTTT
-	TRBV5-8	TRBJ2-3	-	CASRPEIAPEGADTQYF	TGTGCCAGCAGACCCGAAATAGCGCCCGAGGGGGCAGATACGCAGTATTTT
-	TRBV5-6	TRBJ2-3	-	CASSGLGGSTDTQYF	TGTGCCAGCAGTGGTTTGGGGGGTTCCACAGATACGCAGTATTTT
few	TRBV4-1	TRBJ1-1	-	CASSQVGGGTEAFF	TGCGCCAGCAGCCAAGTGGGAGGAGGCACTGAAGCTTTCTTT
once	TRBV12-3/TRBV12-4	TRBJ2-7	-	CASSRQRNYEQYF	TGTGCCAGCAGTAGACAGCGAAACTACGAGCAGTACTTC
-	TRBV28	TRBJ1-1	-	CASSRTTQGFGTEAFF	TGTGCCAGCAGCCGAACTACACAGGGATTCGGCACTGAAGCTTTCTTT
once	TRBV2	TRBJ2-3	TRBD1	CASRRQGVTDTQYF	TGTGCCAGCAGGAGACAGGGGGTAACAGATACGCAGTATTTT
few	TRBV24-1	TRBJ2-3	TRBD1	CATSDYRGRTDTQYF	TGTGCCACCAGTGATTACAGGGGGCGCACAGATACGCAGTATTTT
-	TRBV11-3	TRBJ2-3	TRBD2	CASSLSGTRADTQYF	TGTGCCAGCAGCTTATCCGGGACTAGAGCGGATACGCAGTATTTT
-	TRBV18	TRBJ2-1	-	CASSPNNGGNEQFF	TGTGCCAGCTCACCTAATAACGGGGGCAATGAGCAGTTCTTC
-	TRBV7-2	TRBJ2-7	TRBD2	CASTSLAGGSYEQYF	TGTGCCAGCACCTCGCTAGCGGGGGGCTCCTACGAGCAGTACTTC
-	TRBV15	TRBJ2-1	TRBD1	CATSRDLGGPDYNEQFF	TGTGCCACCAGCAGAGATCTAGGGGGCCCCGACTACAATGAGCAGTTCTTC
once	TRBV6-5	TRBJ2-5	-	CASSPGTGRETQYF	TGTGCCAGCAGCCCCGGGACGGGGAGGGAGACCCAGTACTTC
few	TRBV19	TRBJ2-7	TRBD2	CASSIDGAGGPSYEQYF	TGTGCCAGTAGTATAGATGGCGCGGGGGGGCCTTCCTACGAGCAGTACTTC
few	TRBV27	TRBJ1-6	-	CASKGQGNSPLHF	TGTGCCAGCAAGGGGCAGGGGAATTCACCCCTCCACTTT
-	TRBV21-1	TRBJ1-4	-	CASSKRDRPF	TGTGCCAGCAGCAAAAGGGACAGGCCCTTT
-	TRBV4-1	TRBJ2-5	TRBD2	CASSRLAGETQYF	TGCGCCAGCAGTCGACTAGCGGGCGAGACCCAGTACTTC
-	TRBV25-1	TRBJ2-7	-	CASSESGSFYEQYF	TGTGCCAGCAGTGAATCAGGCAGTTTCTACGAGCAGTACTTC
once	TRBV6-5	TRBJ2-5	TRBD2	CASKSGGQETQYF	TGTGCCAGCAAAAGCGGGGGGCAAGAGACCCAGTACTTC
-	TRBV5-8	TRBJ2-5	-	CASSLGYELETQYF	TGTGCCAGCAGCTTGGGGTATGAGCTGGAGACCCAGTACTTC
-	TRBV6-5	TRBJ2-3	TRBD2	CASSFSTGTRTDTQYF	TGTGCCAGCAGTTTTTCCACAGGGACTAGAACAGATACGCAGTATTTT
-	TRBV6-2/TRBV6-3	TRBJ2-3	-	CASSPPTASSTDTQYF	TGTGCCAGCAGTCCCCCAACAGCCTCTAGCACAGATACGCAGTATTTT